This passage covers 17 T cell receptor beta chains from one sample sequenced in a study of a mutant IDH1 vaccine in newly diagnosed glioma. Which antigens these TCRs recognize remains unknown. The time point was: week 23, last vaccination. Mutant IDH1 20-mer peptide, at 300 ug, made up each vaccine dose, with topical imiquimod. TCRdb's table, derived via immunoSEQ multiplex PCR, lists solely in-frame clones and lacks some. Altogether approximately 60,000 clones are present, over 70% being singletons, with the ten largest covering approximately 1.5%. This material consisted of PBMCs, taken from a glioma patient whose treatment included an IDH1 peptide vaccine. These receptors were collected from a middle-aged man with glioma.

The rearrangement uses TRBV7-9 and TRBJ2-1, with 8 bases fitting TRBD1. Germline CDR1 is SEHNR and CDR2 is FQNEAQ (reference sequence). J lost 6 bases, V lost 6 bases, and 7 bases had no gene match. The CDR3 has 14 residues. CDR3 sequence: CASRIQGVFNEQFF. In DNA form, the CDR3 reads TGTGCCAGCAGGATACAGGGGGTCTTCAATGAGCAGTTCTTC.

The J gene is TRBJ1-2, the V gene TRBV11-2; D ambiguous. Germline V CDR1 and CDR2: SGHAT, FQNNGV. The CDR3 sequence is 15 residues long. Between the trimmed V and J ends, which lost 0 bases and 0 bases, there was a span of 8 bases. Here the CDR3 reads CASSLEAGANYGYTF. In nucleotides, the CDR3 is TGTGCCAGCAGCTTAGAGGCCGGAGCTAACTATGGCTACACCTTC. The variable domain in full, completed from reference TRBV11-2 and TRBJ1-2, reads EAGVAQSPRYKIIEKRQSVAFWCNPISGHATLYWYQQILGQGPKLLIQFQNNGVVDDSQLPKDRFSAERLKGVDSTLKIQPAKLEDSAVYLCASSLEAGANYGYTFGSGTRLTVV.

This CDR3 reads CASSRRVEWSYNEQFF. The CDR3 DNA reads TGTGCCAGCAGCCGAAGAGTAGAATGGTCCTACAATGAGCAGTTCTTC. This chain links TRBV7-2 with TRBJ2-1; no firm D call. Germline CDR1 and CDR2: SGHTA and FQGNSA. There are 16 residues in the CDR3. Trimming took off 5 bases at V and 1 base at J, with 15 bases between the two ends.

The chain couples TRBV10-3 to TRBJ2-5; 9 nucleotides line up with TRBD2. The V gene end was trimmed by 2 bases and the J gene end by 2 bases; junction bases not matched to a gene: 3. The germline V gene has CDR1 ENHRY and CDR2 SYGVKD. CDR3 length: 15 amino acids. For the CDR3, the DNA is TGTGCCATCAGTGAGGCTAGCGGGGAGCAAGAGACCCAGTACTTC. Its translation: CAISEASGEQETQYF.

V gene TRBV5-6 combines with J gene TRBJ2-7; no clear D. Trimming stripped 1 base from V and 6 bases from J, with 8 bases between. The CDR3 has 12 residues. CDR1 and CDR2 from the germline V gene are SGHDT and YYEEEE. This CDR3 reads CASSLRTSEQYF. The CDR3 nucleotides read TGTGCCAGCAGCTTGAGAACCAGCGAGCAGTACTTC.

The CDR3 sequence is CASRRLGQTSYGYTF. DNA for the CDR3: TGTGCCAGCCGAAGGTTGGGACAGACCTCCTATGGCTACACCTTC. This chain uses TRBV6-5 with TRBJ1-2; 7 bases line up with TRBD1. V lost 8 bases, J lost 4 bases, and 13 bases stayed unmatched. This CDR3 spans 15 amino acids. Germline V gives CDR1 MNHEY, CDR2 SVGAGI.

This clone was counted a single time. The CDR3 is CASSPAPSPRDQPQHF. CDR3 sequence (DNA): TGTGCCAGCAGTCCTGCCCCAAGCCCAAGGGATCAGCCCCAGCATTTT. The V and J genes are TRBV27 and TRBJ1-5; D gene unclear. From germline, CDR1 is MNHEY and CDR2 SMNVEV (reference sequence). The CDR3 runs to 16 residues. Between the trimmed V and J ends, which lost 5 bases and 5 bases, there was a span of 19 bases.

The chain carries TRBV7-3 and TRBJ1-5, with D hard to call. The CDR3 runs to 13 residues. CDR1 and CDR2 from the germline V gene are SGHTA and FQGTGA. V was clipped by 2 bases and J by 4 bases, with 6 bases between them. CDR3: CASSLEVNQPQHF. As DNA, the CDR3 is TGTGCCAGCAGCTTAGAGGTAAATCAGCCCCAGCATTTT. The whole variable domain, filled in from reference TRBV7-3 and TRBJ1-5, reads GAGVSQTPSNKVTEKGKYVELRCDPISGHTALYWYRQSLGQGPEFLIYFQGTGAADDSGLPNDRFFAVRPEGSVSTLKIQRTERGDSAVYLCASSLEVNQPQHFGDGTRLSIL.

CDR3 nucleotide sequence: TGTGCCAGTACCCCAGATCACAGGACAGTTCAGCCCCAGCATTTT. Protein product: CASTPDHRTVQPQHF. V is TRBV19 and J is TRBJ1-5; D is perhaps TRBD1 (6 bases). Trimming left V 7 bases short and J 6 bases short, with 19 bases between. The CDR3 covers 15 residues. Germline loops: CDR1 LNHDA, CDR2 SQIVND (reference sequence).

This clone appeared a single time. CDR3 nucleotide sequence: TGTGCCAGCATGGAAGAGACCCAGTACTTC. It codes for CASMEETQYF. The rearrangement links TRBV2 to TRBJ2-5; no definite D call. Germline CDR1 and CDR2: SNHLY and FYNNEI. V was clipped by 7 bases and J by 3 bases, with 3 bases between them. The CDR3 spans 10 residues.

The rearrangement uses TRBV9 and TRBJ2-2; D gene uncertain. V was pared by 4 bases and J by 7 bases, with 17 bases between. CDR1 is SGDLS, CDR2 YYNGEE, per germline. This CDR3 is built from 15 residues. The DNA for the CDR3 is TGTGCCAGCAGCCCGAGGACCGCCGGAGACGGGGAGCTGTTTTTT. This gives the protein CASSPRTAGDGELFF.

The chain joins TRBV15 to TRBJ1-5; D might be TRBD1 (5 bases). CDR1 is LNHNV and CDR2 is YYDKDF in the germline V gene (reference sequence). The CDR3 length is 17 residues. Trimming took off 4 bases at V and 2 bases at J, with 18 bases between the two ends. CDR3 DNA: TGTGCCACCAGCAACAGCGGGGGGGGTAGGGGCAATCAGCCCCAGCATTTT. As protein: CATSNSGGGRGNQPQHF.

The CDR3 loop reads CASSLRSGSQGGELFF. The DNA for the CDR3 is TGCGCCAGCAGCTTGAGGAGCGGTTCCCAGGGGGGGGAGCTGTTTTTT. The rearrangement uses TRBV5-1 and TRBJ2-2; perhaps TRBD1 as D (6 bases). Germline CDR1 reads SGHRS; CDR2 reads YFSETQ. The CDR3 runs to 16 residues. V lost 1 base to trimming and J lost 8 bases, with 18 bases between them.

This chain joins TRBV19 and TRBJ1-2, with D perhaps TRBD1 (5 bases). V lost 3 bases and J lost 3, with 14 bases in between. The germline V gene encodes CDR1 LNHDA and CDR2 SQIVND (reference sequence). This CDR3 comprises 15 residues. The CDR3 loop reads CASSIWRGTDYGYTF. CDR3 sequence (DNA): TGTGCCAGTAGTATTTGGCGGGGGACGGACTATGGCTACACCTTC.

The J gene is TRBJ2-7, the V gene TRBV18; 7 bases line up with TRBD1. V was pared by 3 bases and J by 4 bases, with 3 bases of the junction left unmatched. Per germline, CDR1 KGHSH and CDR2 LQKENI. This CDR3 has 13 amino acids. CDR3 coding DNA: TGTGCCAGCTCACCGCGACAGGGTTACGAGCAGTACTTC. This sequence encodes CASSPRQGYEQYF.

The CDR3 spells CASSGTLGTSGGFTDTQYF. For the CDR3, the DNA is TGTGCCAGCAGTGGGACATTGGGGACTAGCGGGGGATTCACAGATACGCAGTATTTT. V and J are TRBV6-1 and TRBJ2-3; 14 bases line up with TRBD2. After removal of 4 bases from V and 2 bases from J, the junction contained 11 bases not matched to a gene. Per the germline V gene, CDR1 is MNHNS and CDR2 is SASEGT. The CDR3 loop spans 19 amino acids.

This chain uses TRBV19 with TRBJ2-7, with 12 bases matching TRBD1. V lost 10 bases, J lost 3 bases, and 13 bases stayed unmatched. The germline V gene has CDR1 LNHDA and CDR2 SQIVND (reference sequence). This CDR3 has 16 residues. The CDR3 DNA reads TGTGCCACCAAATCGGGGGGACAGGGGGCCCTCTACGAGCAGTACTTC. Its translation is CATKSGGQGALYEQYF.